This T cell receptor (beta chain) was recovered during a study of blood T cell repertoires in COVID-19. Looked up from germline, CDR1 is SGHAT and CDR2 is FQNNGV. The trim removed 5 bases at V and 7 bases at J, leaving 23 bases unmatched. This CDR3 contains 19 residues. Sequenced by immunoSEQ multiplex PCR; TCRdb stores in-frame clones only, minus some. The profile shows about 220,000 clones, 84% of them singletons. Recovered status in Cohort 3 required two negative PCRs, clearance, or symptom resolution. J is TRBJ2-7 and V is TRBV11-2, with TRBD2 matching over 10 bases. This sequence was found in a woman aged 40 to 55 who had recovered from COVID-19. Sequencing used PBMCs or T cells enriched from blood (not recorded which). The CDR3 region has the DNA TGTGCCAGCAGCACCCCCAGGGAACCGGGACTAGCGCACCTACGAGAGCAGTACTTC. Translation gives CASSTPREPGLAHLREQYF.